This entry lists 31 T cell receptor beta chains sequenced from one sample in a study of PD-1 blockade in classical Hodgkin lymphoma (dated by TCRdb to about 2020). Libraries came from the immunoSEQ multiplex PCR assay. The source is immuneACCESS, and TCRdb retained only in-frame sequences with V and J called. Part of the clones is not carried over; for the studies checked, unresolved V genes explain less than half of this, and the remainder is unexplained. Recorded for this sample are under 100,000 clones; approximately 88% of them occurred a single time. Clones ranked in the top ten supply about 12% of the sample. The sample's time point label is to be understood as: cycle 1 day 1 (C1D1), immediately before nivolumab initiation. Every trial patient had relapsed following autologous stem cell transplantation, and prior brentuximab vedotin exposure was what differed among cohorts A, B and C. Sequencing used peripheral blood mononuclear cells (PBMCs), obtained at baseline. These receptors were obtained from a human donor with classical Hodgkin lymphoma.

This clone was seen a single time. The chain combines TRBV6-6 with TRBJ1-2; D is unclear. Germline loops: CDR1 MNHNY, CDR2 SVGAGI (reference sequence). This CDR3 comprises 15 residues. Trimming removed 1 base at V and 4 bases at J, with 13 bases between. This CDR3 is CASSYYPGSLYGYTF. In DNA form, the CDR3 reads TGTGCCAGCAGTTACTACCCGGGGTCCCTCTATGGCTACACCTTC.

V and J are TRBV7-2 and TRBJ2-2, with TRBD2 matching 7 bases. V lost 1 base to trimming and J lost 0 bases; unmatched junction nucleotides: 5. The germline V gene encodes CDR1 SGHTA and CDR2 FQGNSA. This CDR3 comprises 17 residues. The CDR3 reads CASSLGPAGANTGELFF. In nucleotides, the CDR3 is TGTGCCAGCAGCTTAGGCCCGGCGGGGGCGAACACCGGGGAGCTGTTTTTT.

In DNA form, the CDR3 reads TGTGCCAGCAGCGGTTTAGCAGGGAATACGCAGTATTTT. Its protein product is CASSGLAGNTQYF. The chain combines TRBV9 with TRBJ2-3; a possible D gene is TRBD1 (5 bases). CDR1 is SGDLS and CDR2 is YYNGEE in the germline V gene. CDR3 length: 13 residues. The V and J ends lost 3 bases and 7 bases respectively, with 12 bases between them.

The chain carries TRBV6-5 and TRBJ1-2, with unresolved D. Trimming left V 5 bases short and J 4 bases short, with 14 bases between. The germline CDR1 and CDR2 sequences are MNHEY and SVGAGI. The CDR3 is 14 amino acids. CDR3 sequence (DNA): TGTGCCAGCAGTCATAAACTGTCGAGCTATGGCTACACCTTC. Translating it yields CASSHKLSSYGYTF.

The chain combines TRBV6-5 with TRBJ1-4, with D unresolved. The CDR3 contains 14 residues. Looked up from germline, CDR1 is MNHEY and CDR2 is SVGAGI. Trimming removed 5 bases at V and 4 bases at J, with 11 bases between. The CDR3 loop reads CASSNGRNNEKLFF. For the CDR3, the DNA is TGTGCCAGCAGTAATGGACGGAATAATGAAAAACTGTTTTTT.

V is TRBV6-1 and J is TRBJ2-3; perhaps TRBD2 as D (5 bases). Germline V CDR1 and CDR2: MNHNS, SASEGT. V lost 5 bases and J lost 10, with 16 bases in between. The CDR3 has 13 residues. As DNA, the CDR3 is TGTGCCAGCAGTTTGGACTCCCTTGGTTCGCAGTATTTT. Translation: CASSLDSLGSQYF.

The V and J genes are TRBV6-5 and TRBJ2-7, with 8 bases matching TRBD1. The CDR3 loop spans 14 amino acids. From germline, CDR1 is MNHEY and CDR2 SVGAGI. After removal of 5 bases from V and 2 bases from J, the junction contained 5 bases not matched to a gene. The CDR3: CASSQTGAPYEQYF. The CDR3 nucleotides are TGTGCCAGCAGTCAGACAGGGGCGCCCTACGAGCAGTACTTC.

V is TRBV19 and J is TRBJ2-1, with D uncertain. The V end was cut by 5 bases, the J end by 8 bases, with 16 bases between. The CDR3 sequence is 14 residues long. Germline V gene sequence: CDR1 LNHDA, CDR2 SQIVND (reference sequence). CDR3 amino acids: CASSLGHGYDEQFF. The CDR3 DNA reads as TGTGCCAGTAGTTTAGGTCACGGGTATGATGAGCAGTTCTTC.

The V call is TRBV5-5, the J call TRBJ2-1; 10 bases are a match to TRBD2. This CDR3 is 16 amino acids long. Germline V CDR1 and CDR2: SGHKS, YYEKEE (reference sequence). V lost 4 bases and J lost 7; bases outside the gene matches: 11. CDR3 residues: CASSDRLSGRANEQFF. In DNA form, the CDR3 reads TGTGCCAGCAGCGACCGACTCAGCGGGAGGGCGAATGAGCAGTTCTTC.

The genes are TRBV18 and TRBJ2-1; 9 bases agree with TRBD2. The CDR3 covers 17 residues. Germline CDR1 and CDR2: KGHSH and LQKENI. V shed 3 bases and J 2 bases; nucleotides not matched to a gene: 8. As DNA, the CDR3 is TGTGCCAGCTCACCCCTAACCGGGACTAGCACCTACAATGAGCAGTTCTTC. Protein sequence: CASSPLTGTSTYNEQFF.

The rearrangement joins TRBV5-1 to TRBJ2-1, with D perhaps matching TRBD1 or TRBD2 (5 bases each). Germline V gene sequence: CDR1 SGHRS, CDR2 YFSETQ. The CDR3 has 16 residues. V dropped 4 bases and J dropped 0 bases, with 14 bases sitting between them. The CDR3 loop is CASSTGRDSSYNEQFF. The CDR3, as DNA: TGCGCCAGCAGCACGGGACGTGATAGCTCCTACAATGAGCAGTTCTTC.

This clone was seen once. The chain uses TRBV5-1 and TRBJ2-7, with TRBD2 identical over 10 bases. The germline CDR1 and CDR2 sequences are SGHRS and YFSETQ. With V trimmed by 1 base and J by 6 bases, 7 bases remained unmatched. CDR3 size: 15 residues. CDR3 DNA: TGCGCCAGCAGCTTGTTGGCACTAGCGGGAACCGAGCAGTACTTC. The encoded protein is CASSLLALAGTEQYF.

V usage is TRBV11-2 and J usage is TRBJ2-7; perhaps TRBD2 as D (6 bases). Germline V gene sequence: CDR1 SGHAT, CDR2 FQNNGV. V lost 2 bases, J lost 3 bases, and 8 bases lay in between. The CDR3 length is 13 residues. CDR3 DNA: TGTGCCAGCAGCTTACCCGGGGGCTACGAGCAGTACTTC. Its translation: CASSLPGGYEQYF.

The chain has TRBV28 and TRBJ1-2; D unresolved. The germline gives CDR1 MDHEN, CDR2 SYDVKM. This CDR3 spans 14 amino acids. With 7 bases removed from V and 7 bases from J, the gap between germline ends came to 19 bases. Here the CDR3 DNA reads TGTGCCAGCATCCTATCCCTCACTAGGACTGGCTACACCTTC. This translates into CASILSLTRTGYTF.

The CDR3 DNA sequence: TGTGCCAGCAGCTCAACTAGTGGGGCGAACACCGGGGAGCTGTTTTTT. Amino acid sequence: CASSSTSGANTGELFF. The chain has TRBV7-2 and TRBJ2-2; possibly TRBD2 for D (5 bases). Germline loops: CDR1 SGHTA, CDR2 FQGNSA. The CDR3 spans 16 residues. The V end was cut by 4 bases, the J end by 0 bases, with 12 bases between.

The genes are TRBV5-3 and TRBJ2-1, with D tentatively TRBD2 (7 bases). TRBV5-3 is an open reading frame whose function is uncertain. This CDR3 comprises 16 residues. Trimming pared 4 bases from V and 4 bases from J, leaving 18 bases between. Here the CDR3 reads CARSRGASPFYNEQFF. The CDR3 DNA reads TGTGCCAGAAGCCGGGGGGCTAGCCCCTTTTACAATGAGCAGTTCTTC.

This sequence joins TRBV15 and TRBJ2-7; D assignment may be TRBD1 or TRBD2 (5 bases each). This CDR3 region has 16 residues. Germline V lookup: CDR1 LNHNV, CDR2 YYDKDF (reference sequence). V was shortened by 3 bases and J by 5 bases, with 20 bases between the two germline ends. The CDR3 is CATSRILGPSGHEQYF. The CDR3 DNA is TGTGCCACCAGCAGGATACTAGGCCCCTCGGGACACGAGCAGTACTTC.

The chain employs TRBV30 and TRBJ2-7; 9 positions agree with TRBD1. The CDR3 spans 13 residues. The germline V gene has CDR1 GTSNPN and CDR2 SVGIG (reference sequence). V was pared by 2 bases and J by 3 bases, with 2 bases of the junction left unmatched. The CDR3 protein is CAWSRGQGYEQYF. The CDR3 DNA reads TGTGCCTGGAGTCGGGGACAGGGCTACGAGCAGTACTTC.

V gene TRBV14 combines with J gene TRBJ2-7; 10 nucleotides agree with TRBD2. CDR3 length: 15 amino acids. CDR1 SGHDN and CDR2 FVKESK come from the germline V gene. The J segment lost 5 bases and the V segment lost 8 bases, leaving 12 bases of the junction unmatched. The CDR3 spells CASGSLAGGRNEQYF. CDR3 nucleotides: TGTGCCAGCGGTAGTTTAGCGGGAGGAAGAAACGAGCAGTACTTC. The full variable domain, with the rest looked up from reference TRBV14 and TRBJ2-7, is EAGVTQFPSHSVIEKGQTVTLRCDPISGHDNLYWYRRVMGKEIKFLLHFVKESKQDESGMPNNRFLAERTGGTYSTLKVQPAELEDSGVYFCASGSLAGGRNEQYFGPGTRLTVT.

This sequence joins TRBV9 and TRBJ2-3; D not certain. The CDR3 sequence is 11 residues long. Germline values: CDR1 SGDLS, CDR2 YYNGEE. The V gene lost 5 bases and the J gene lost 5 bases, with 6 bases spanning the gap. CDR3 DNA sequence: TGTGCCAGCAGGATAAGAGATACGCAGTATTTT. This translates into CASRIRDTQYF.

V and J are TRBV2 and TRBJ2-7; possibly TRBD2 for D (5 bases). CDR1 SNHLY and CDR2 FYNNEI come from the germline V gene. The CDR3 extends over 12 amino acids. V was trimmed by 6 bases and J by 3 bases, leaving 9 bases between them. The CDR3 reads CASRLDLYEQYF. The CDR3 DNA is TGTGCCAGCAGACTAGATCTCTACGAGCAGTACTTC.

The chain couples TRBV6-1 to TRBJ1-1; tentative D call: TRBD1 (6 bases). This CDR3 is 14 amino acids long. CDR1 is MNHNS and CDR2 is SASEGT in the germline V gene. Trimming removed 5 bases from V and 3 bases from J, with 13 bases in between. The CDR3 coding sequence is TGTGCCAGCAGTAGGACAGTTGGGCACACTGAAGCTTTCTTT. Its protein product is CASSRTVGHTEAFF.

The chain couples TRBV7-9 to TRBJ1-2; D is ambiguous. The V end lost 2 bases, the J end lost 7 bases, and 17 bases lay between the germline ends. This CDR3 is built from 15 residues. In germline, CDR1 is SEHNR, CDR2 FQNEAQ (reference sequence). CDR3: CASSLLAQVAGGYTF. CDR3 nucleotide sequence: TGTGCCAGCAGCTTATTAGCTCAGGTTGCGGGTGGCTACACCTTC.

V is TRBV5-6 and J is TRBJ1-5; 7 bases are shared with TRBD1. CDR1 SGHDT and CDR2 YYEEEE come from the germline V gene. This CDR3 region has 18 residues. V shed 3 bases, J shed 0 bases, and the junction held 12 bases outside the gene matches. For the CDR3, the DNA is TGTGCCAGCAGCTCAGGGACAGCACCCTCCTATAGCAATCAGCCCCAGCATTTT. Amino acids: CASSSGTAPSYSNQPQHF. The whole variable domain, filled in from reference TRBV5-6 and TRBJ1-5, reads DAGVTQSPTHLIKTRGQQVTLRCSPKSGHDTVSWYQQALGQGPQFIFQYYEEEERQRGNFPDRFSGHQFPNYSSELNVNALLLGDSALYLCASSSGTAPSYSNQPQHFGDGTRLSIL.

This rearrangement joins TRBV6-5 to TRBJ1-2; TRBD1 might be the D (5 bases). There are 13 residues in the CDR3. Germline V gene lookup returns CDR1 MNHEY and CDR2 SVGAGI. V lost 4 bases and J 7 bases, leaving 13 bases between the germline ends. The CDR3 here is CASSFPGTFGYTF. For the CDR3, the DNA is TGTGCCAGCAGTTTTCCAGGGACTTTTGGCTACACCTTC.

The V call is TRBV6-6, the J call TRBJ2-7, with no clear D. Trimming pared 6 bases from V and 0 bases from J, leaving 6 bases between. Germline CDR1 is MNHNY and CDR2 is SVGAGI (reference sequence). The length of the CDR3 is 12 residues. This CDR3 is CASSRSSYEQYF. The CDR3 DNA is TGTGCCAGCAGCCGGAGCTCCTACGAGCAGTACTTC.

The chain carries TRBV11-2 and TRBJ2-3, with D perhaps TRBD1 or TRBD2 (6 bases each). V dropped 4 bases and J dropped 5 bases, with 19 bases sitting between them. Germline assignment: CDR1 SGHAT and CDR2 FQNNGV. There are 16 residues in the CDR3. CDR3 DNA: TGTGCCAGCAGCTGGGGGGCTGGGGGTGGGCTAGATACGCAGTATTTT. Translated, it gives CASSWGAGGGLDTQYF.

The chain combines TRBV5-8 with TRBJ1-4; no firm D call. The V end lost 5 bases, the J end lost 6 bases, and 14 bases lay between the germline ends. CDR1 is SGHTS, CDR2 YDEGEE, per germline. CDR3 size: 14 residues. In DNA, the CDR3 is TGTGCCAGCAGTTTTGGGAGCGTGGATGAAAAACTGTTTTTT. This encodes CASSFGSVDEKLFF.

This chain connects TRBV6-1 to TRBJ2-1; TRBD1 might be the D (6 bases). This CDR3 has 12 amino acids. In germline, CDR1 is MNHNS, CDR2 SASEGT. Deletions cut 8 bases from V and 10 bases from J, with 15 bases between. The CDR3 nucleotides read TGTGCCAGCGGAACAGGGATAGGGGAGCAGTTCTTC. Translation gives CASGTGIGEQFF.

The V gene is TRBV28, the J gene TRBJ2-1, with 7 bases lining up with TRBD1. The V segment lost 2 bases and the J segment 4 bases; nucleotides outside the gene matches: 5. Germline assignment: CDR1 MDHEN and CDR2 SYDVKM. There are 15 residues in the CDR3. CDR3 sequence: CASSLVGGVYNEQFF. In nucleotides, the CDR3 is TGTGCCAGCAGTTTAGTAGGGGGCGTATACAATGAGCAGTTCTTC.

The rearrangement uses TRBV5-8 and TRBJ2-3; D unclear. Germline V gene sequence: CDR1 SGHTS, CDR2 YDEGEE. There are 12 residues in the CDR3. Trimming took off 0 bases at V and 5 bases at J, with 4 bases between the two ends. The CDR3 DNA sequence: TGTGCCAGCAGCTTGGTCGGAGATACGCAGTATTTT. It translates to CASSLVGDTQYF.